Listed here are 31 T cell receptor beta chains from one sample, sequenced in a study of control samples from healthy donors and cancer patients. The assay was immunoSEQ multiplex PCR, and TCRdb's table has in-frame clones only and misses some. The table lists about 120,000 clones, 85% to 90% of them singletons, with around 1.2% in the top ten. Sample: PBMCs. The receptors shown here come from a woman in her forties or fifties with colorectal cancer.

The chain joins TRBV7-8 to TRBJ2-7; D is unclear. The CDR3 length is 11 residues. Per germline, CDR1 SGHVS and CDR2 FQNEAQ. V was pared by 6 bases and J by 5 bases, with 8 bases between. The CDR3 protein is CASRVGDEQYF. CDR3 nucleotide sequence: TGTGCCAGCAGAGTCGGCGACGAGCAGTACTTC.

The J gene is TRBJ1-1, the V gene TRBV19; a weak D match, TRBD1 (5 bases). CDR1 and CDR2 (germline): LNHDA, SQIVND (reference sequence). There are 13 residues in the CDR3. The germline V and J ends were trimmed by 8 bases and 0 bases, with 10 bases remaining between them. CDR3 residues: CASGKGMNTEAFF. As DNA, the CDR3 is TGTGCCAGTGGGAAGGGGATGAACACTGAAGCTTTCTTT.

This clone was counted only a few times. The V and J genes are TRBV3-1 (or the pseudogene TRBV3-2) and TRBJ2-2, with D unresolved. CDR3 length: 17 residues. The germline V gene has CDR1 LGHDT and CDR2 YNNKEL (reference sequence). V was pared by 4 bases and J by 4 bases, with 19 bases between. CDR3 residues: CASSPLLGRLGTGELFF. The CDR3 DNA reads TGTGCCAGCAGCCCTCTCTTAGGAAGGTTGGGCACCGGGGAGCTGTTTTTT.

The chain links TRBV7-9 to TRBJ1-2; D is possibly TRBD1 (6 bases). Trimming pared 1 base from V and 8 bases from J, leaving 20 bases between. CDR3 length: 16 amino acids. Germline CDR1 SEHNR, CDR2 FQNEAQ (reference sequence). This CDR3 reads CASSLGSGAHGGGYTF. In DNA, the CDR3 is TGTGCCAGCAGCTTAGGCTCAGGGGCCCACGGTGGCGGCTACACCTTC.

CDR3 sequence (DNA): TGTGCCAGCAGCCCCGGGGAGGGCGGGTCTTTCTTT. Its protein is CASSPGEGGSFF. V and J are TRBV2 and TRBJ1-1; D remains ambiguous. The CDR3 totals 12 residues. The V end was cut by 6 bases, the J end by 12 bases, with 17 bases between. The germline CDR1 and CDR2 sequences are SNHLY and FYNNEI. Together with reference TRBV2 and TRBJ1-1, the CDR3 gives the full variable domain: EPEVTQTPSHQVTQMGQEVILRCVPISNHLYFYWYRQILGQKVEFLVSFYNNEISEKSEIFDDQFSVERPDGSNFTLKIRSTKLEDSAMYFCASSPGEGGSFFGQGTRLTVV.

CDR3 DNA: TGTGCCAGCAGTCCGGGGGGAGCGAACACTGAAGCTTTCTTT. It translates to CASSPGGANTEAFF. The chain is built from TRBV7-3 and TRBJ1-1; the D gene is possibly TRBD1 (5 bases). Germline CDR1 and CDR2: SGHTA and FQGTGA. Deletions cut 6 bases from V and 1 base from J, with 12 bases between. The CDR3 totals 14 residues.

J is TRBJ2-5 and V is TRBV5-1, with D tentatively TRBD1 or TRBD2 (6 bases each). This CDR3 is built from 16 residues. Trimming shortened V by 0 bases and J by 1 base, and 13 bases separated the two germline ends. CDR1 is SGHRS, CDR2 YFSETQ, per germline. CDR3 nucleotides: TGCGCCAGCAGCTTGGGTCCAAGGGGGGCCCAAGAGACCCAGTACTTC. Its protein is CASSLGPRGAQETQYF. The full variable domain, in which reference TRBV5-1 and TRBJ2-5 provide the parts outside the CDR3, is KAGVTQTPRYLIKTRGQQVTLSCSPISGHRSVSWYQQTPGQGLQFLFEYFSETQRNKGNFPGRFSGRQFSNSRSEMNVSTLELGDSALYLCASSLGPRGAQETQYFGPGTRLLVL.

The chain employs TRBV11-2 and TRBJ2-1, with D unresolved. The V gene's germline CDR1 is SGHAT and CDR2 FQNNGV. There are 16 residues in the CDR3. V lost 0 bases, J lost 2 bases, and 11 bases lay in between. CDR3 bases: TGTGCCAGCAGCTTAGATACGGTGTCACCCTACAATGAGCAGTTCTTC. Protein: CASSLDTVSPYNEQFF.

This clone was seen just once. This chain links TRBV19 with TRBJ1-1; TRBD1 agrees at 10 bases. The CDR3 totals 14 residues. In germline, CDR1 is LNHDA, CDR2 SQIVND (reference sequence). J gave up 1 base and V 6 bases, and 2 bases lay outside the gene matches. The CDR3 region has the DNA TGTGCCAGTAGGACAGGGGGCGCGAACACTGAAGCTTTCTTT. This codes for CASRTGGANTEAFF.

The CDR3 reads CASSVTSGLIYEQYF. DNA for the CDR3: TGTGCCAGCAGCGTAACTAGCGGCTTGATCTACGAGCAGTACTTC. This chain joins TRBV9 and TRBJ2-7; 8 bases map to TRBD2. The CDR3 sequence is 15 residues long. Per the germline V gene, CDR1 is SGDLS and CDR2 is YYNGEE. V gave up 1 base and J gave up 3 bases; unmatched junction bases: 6.

The CDR3 reads CASSLLGGNTEAFF. DNA of the CDR3: TGTGCCAGCAGCTTACTGGGGGGGAACACTGAAGCTTTCTTT. The chain has TRBV7-9 and TRBJ1-1, with D tentatively TRBD1 (5 bases). V lost 2 bases, J lost 1 base, and 8 bases lay in between. Germline V CDR1 and CDR2: SEHNR, FQNEAQ (reference sequence). The length of the CDR3 is 14 residues.

The chain joins TRBV5-6 to TRBJ2-6; 7 bases line up with TRBD1. Trimming at V came to 5 bases and at J to 1 base, leaving 9 bases not matched to a gene. This CDR3 spans 17 amino acids. CDR1 and CDR2 (germline): SGHDT, YYEEEE. The CDR3: CASRPGTVLSGANVLTF. In nucleotides, the CDR3 is TGTGCCAGCAGACCGGGGACAGTATTATCTGGGGCCAACGTCCTGACTTTC.

V usage is TRBV11-2 and J usage is TRBJ2-7, with a tentative D call TRBD2 (6 bases). The CDR3 totals 12 residues. The germline CDR1 and CDR2 sequences are SGHAT and FQNNGV. V was shortened by 3 bases and J by 5 bases, with 8 bases between the two germline ends. This chain's CDR3 is CASSFSGDEQYF. Written as DNA, the CDR3 is TGTGCCAGCAGCTTTTCGGGGGACGAGCAGTACTTC.

The V call is TRBV6-5, the J call TRBJ2-7; 9 bases are a match to TRBD1. The CDR3 is 14 residues long. Losses at the gene ends were 6 bases for V and 3 bases for J; bases not matched to a gene: 6. Germline CDR1 MNHEY, CDR2 SVGAGI. The CDR3 coding sequence is TGTGCCAGCAGCGCCTCGGGACAGGGCTACGAGCAGTACTTC. Protein product: CASSASGQGYEQYF.

This clone was recorded once. The chain employs TRBV12-5 and TRBJ2-3; 16 bases line up with TRBD2. Germline V gene sequence: CDR1 LGHNT, CDR2 FRNRAP. The CDR3 contains 18 residues. The ends lost 4 bases at V and 5 bases at J; junction bases unmatched: 9. The CDR3 is CASGSGTSGRASGDTQYF. The CDR3 DNA follows: TGTGCTAGTGGTTCCGGGACTAGCGGGAGGGCCTCAGGAGATACGCAGTATTTT.

The chain recombines TRBV6-2 or TRBV6-3 with TRBJ2-1; D uncertain. Trimming took 2 bases from V and 7 from J, leaving 6 bases between them. The CDR3 is made up of 12 amino acids. The germline V gene encodes CDR1 MNHEY and CDR2 SVGEGT. The CDR3 sequence: CASSYPPNEQFF. In nucleotides, the CDR3 is TGTGCCAGCAGTTACCCCCCAAATGAGCAGTTCTTC.

The rearrangement links TRBV6-1 to TRBJ2-1; 8 bases align to TRBD2. Germline CDR1 and CDR2: MNHNS and SASEGT. V dropped 1 base and J dropped 9; count of bases not matched to a gene: 8. This CDR3 has 15 residues. The CDR3 DNA is TGTGCCAGCAGTGAAGGAGGTAGCGGGGTTTTTGAGCAGTTCTTC. Protein sequence: CASSEGGSGVFEQFF.

The rearrangement uses TRBV6-5 and TRBJ1-1; TRBD1 matches 9 bases. The germline V gene has CDR1 MNHEY and CDR2 SVGAGI. The CDR3 extends over 15 amino acids. Trimming removed 5 bases from V and 3 bases from J; junction bases left unmatched: 7. The CDR3 loop reads CASSPTGGVDTEAFF. The CDR3 nucleotides are TGTGCCAGCAGTCCGACAGGGGGAGTCGACACTGAAGCTTTCTTT.

This chain joins TRBV29-1 and TRBJ2-1; D uncertain. This CDR3 has 15 residues. V was clipped by 7 bases and J by 1 base, with 17 bases between them. CDR1 and CDR2 from the germline V gene are SQVTM and ANQGSEA. CDR3 amino acids: CSASPRAVSYNEQFF. The CDR3 DNA reads TGCAGCGCATCCCCTAGGGCCGTATCCTACAATGAGCAGTTCTTC.

The chain recombines TRBV7-2 with TRBJ1-1; D ambiguous. Trimming left V 7 bases short and J 6 bases short, with 15 bases between. Germline values: CDR1 SGHTA, CDR2 FQGNSA. The CDR3 sequence is 13 residues long. The CDR3 spells CASIYQSGAEAFF. DNA of the CDR3: TGTGCCAGCATATACCAGTCGGGAGCTGAAGCTTTCTTT.

The chain couples TRBV10-3 to TRBJ1-3, with 8 positions matching TRBD1. The germline V gene encodes CDR1 ENHRY and CDR2 SYGVKD. Trimming took 3 bases from V and 3 from J; bases not matched to a gene: 4. CDR3 length equals 15 residues. The CDR3 protein is CAISDLDRVGNTIYF. CDR3 DNA: TGTGCCATCAGTGATCTGGACAGGGTTGGAAACACCATATATTTT.

The chain joins TRBV20-1 to TRBJ2-1; TRBD2 is a possible D gene (6 bases). The germline CDR1 and CDR2 sequences are DFQATT and SNEGSKA (reference sequence). The V gene lost 8 bases and the J gene lost 10 bases, with 12 bases spanning the gap. The CDR3 runs to 10 residues. The CDR3 protein is CSFHREEQFF. The CDR3 coding sequence is TGCAGTTTCCACCGGGAGGAGCAGTTCTTC.

The CDR3 coding sequence is TGTGCCAGCAGTAAAGGACTAGCGAGCTACCAAGAGACCCAGTACTTC. Translation gives CASSKGLASYQETQYF. The chain couples TRBV27 to TRBJ2-5; the match to TRBD2 covers 9 bases. CDR1 and CDR2 (germline): MNHEY, SMNVEV (reference sequence). The junction had 7 bases not matched to a gene; V was cut back by 5 bases and J by 0 bases. The CDR3 extends over 16 amino acids.

The rearrangement links TRBV6-5 to TRBJ2-7; possible D gene TRBD2, 5 bases. Germline assignment: CDR1 MNHEY and CDR2 SVGAGI. The CDR3 length is 15 residues. V lost 2 bases and J lost 2, with 13 bases in between. CDR3 sequence reads: CASSYGYGKAYEQYF. The CDR3 coding sequence is TGTGCCAGCAGTTACGGCTACGGGAAAGCCTACGAGCAGTACTTC.

This clone was seen many times. The chain links TRBV19 to TRBJ2-3, with D unresolved. CDR1 is LNHDA and CDR2 is SQIVND in the germline V gene (reference sequence). The CDR3 consists of 14 residues. V lost 10 bases and J 2 bases, leaving 16 bases between the germline ends. CDR3 nucleotide sequence: TGTGCCACCATAGGGCCGGAACCCACAGATACGCAGTATTTT. Amino acids: CATIGPEPTDTQYF.

The rearrangement links TRBV21-1 to TRBJ1-2; TRBD1, as called in the table, went unchecked against the DNA. TRBV21-1 is assigned pseudogene status. This CDR3 has 14 amino acids. In DNA, the CDR3 is TGTGCCAGCAGTAAGACACCTAATAACTATGGCTACACCTTC. Encoded protein: CASSKTPNNYGYTF.

V is TRBV19 and J is TRBJ2-1; 7 nucleotides match TRBD2. Per germline, CDR1 LNHDA and CDR2 SQIVND (reference sequence). V shed 3 bases, J shed 0 bases, and the junction held 8 bases outside the gene matches. CDR3 length equals 17 residues. CDR3 loop: CASSMEEGGSSYNEQFF. Here the CDR3 DNA reads TGTGCCAGTAGTATGGAGGAGGGCGGGAGCTCCTACAATGAGCAGTTCTTC.

The genes are TRBV27 and TRBJ1-1, with D unclear. Germline assignment: CDR1 MNHEY and CDR2 SMNVEV (reference sequence). Trimming pared 6 bases from V and 3 bases from J, leaving 5 bases between. The CDR3 length is 11 residues. CDR3 coding DNA: TGTGCCAGCAGGGGATACACTGAAGCTTTCTTT. Amino acid sequence: CASRGYTEAFF.

The rearrangement uses TRBV7-8 and TRBJ2-2, with 10 bases lining up with TRBD1. Germline V CDR1 and CDR2: SGHVS, FQNEAQ. V lost 5 bases and J lost 0; bases outside the gene matches: 9. The CDR3 consists of 18 residues. The CDR3 nucleotides are TGTGCCAGCAGCCCCCGGGACAGGGGCGCACCGAACACCGGGGAGCTGTTTTTT. Protein: CASSPRDRGAPNTGELFF.

The V and J genes are TRBV19 and TRBJ1-2; 7 positions agree with TRBD1. V was pared by 8 bases and J by 5 bases, with 11 bases of the junction left unmatched. CDR3 length: 14 amino acids. From germline, CDR1 is LNHDA and CDR2 SQIVND (reference sequence). The CDR3 bases are TGTGCCAGTCGAAGCGACGGGACAGCGTATGGCTACACCTTC. Translating it yields CASRSDGTAYGYTF.

This clone was picked up a small number of times. V and J are TRBV11-2 and TRBJ2-1, with TRBD1 as a possible D gene (5 bases). CDR1 and CDR2 (germline): SGHAT, FQNNGV. The V and J ends lost 1 base and 12 bases respectively, with 16 bases between them. The CDR3 runs to 14 residues. This chain's CDR3 is CASSLGVTGSGQFF. DNA for the CDR3: TGTGCCAGCAGCTTAGGGGTAACAGGCTCGGGGCAGTTCTTC.